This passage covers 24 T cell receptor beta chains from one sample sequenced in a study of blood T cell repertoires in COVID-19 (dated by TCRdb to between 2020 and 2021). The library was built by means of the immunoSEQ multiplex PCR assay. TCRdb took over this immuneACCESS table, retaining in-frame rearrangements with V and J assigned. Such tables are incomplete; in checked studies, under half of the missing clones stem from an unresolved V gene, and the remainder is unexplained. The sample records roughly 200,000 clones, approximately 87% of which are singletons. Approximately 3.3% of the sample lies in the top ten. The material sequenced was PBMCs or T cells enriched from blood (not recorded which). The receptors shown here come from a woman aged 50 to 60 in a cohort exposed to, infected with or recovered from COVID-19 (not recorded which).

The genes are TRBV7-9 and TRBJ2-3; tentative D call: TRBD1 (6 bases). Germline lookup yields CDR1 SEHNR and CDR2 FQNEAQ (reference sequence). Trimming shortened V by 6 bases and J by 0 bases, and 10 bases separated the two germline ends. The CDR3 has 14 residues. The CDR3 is CASSTGISTDTQYF. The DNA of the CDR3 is TGTGCCAGCAGTACAGGGATAAGCACAGATACGCAGTATTTT.

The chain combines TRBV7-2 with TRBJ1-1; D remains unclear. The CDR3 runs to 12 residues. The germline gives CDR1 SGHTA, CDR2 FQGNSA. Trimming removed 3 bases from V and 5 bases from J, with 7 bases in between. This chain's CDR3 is CASSFLRTEAFF. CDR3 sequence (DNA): TGTGCCAGCAGCTTCCTCAGGACTGAAGCTTTCTTT.

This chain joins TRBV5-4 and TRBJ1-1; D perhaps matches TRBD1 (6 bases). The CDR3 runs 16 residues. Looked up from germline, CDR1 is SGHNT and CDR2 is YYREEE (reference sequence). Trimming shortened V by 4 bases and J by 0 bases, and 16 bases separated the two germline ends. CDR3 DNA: TGTGCCAGCAGCCTGGGGCGGACAGATGTGAACACTGAAGCTTTCTTT. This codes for CASSLGRTDVNTEAFF.

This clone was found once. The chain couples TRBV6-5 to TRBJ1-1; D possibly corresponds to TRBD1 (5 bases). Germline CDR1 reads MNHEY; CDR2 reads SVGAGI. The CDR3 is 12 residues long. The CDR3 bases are TGTACCTGTAGGACACCGAACACTGAAGCTTTCTTT. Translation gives CTCRTPNTEAFF.

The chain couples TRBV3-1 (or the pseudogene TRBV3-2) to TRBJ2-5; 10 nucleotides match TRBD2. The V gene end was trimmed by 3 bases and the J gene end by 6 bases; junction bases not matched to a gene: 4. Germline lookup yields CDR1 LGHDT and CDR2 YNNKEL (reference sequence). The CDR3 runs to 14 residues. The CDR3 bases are TGTGCCAGCAGCCATCGAGCGGGGGGGAAGACCCAGTACTTC. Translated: CASSHRAGGKTQYF.

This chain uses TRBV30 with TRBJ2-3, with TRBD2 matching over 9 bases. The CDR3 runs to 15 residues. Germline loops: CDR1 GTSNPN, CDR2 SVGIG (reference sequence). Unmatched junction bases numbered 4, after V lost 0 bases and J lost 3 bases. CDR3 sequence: CAWSVGSGRTDTQYF. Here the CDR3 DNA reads TGTGCCTGGAGTGTGGGTAGCGGGAGAACAGATACGCAGTATTTT.

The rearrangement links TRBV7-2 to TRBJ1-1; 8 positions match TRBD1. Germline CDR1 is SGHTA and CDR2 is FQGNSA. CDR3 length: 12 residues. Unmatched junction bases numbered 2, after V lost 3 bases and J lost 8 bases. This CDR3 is CASSFRGPEAFF. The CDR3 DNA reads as TGTGCCAGCAGCTTCAGGGGGCCAGAAGCTTTCTTT.

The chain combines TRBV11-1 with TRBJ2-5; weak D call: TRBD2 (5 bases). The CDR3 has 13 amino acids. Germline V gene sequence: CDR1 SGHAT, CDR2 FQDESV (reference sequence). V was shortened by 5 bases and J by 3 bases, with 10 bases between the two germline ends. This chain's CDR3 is CASSLRREETQYF. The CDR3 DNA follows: TGTGCCAGCAGCCTGAGGCGGGAAGAGACCCAGTACTTC.

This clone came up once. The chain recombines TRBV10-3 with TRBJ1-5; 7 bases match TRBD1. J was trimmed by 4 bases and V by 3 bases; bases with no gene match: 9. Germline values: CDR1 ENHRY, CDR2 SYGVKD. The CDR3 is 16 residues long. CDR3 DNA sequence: TGTGCCATCAGTGAACAGGGGACTCTTCCTAATCAGCCCCAGCATTTT. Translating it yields CAISEQGTLPNQPQHF.

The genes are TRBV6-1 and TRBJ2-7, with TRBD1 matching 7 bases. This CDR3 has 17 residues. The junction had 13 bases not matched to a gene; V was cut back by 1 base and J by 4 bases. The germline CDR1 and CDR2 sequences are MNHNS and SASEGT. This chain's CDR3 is CASSEGIRWDSEYEQYF. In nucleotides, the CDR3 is TGTGCCAGCAGTGAAGGGATTCGATGGGACAGCGAATACGAGCAGTACTTC.

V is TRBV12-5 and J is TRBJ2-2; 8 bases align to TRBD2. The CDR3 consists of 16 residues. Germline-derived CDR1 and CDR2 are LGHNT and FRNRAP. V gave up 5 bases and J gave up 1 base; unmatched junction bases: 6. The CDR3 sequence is CASGLHLAGNTGELFF. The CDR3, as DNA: TGTGCTAGTGGTCTTCATCTAGCGGGGAACACCGGGGAGCTGTTTTTT.

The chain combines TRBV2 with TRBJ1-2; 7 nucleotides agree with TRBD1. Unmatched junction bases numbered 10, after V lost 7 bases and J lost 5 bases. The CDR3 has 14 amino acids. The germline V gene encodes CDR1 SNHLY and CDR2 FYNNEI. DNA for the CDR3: TGTGCCAGCACTGGGACAGCGAAAACTTATGGCTACACCTTC. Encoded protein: CASTGTAKTYGYTF.

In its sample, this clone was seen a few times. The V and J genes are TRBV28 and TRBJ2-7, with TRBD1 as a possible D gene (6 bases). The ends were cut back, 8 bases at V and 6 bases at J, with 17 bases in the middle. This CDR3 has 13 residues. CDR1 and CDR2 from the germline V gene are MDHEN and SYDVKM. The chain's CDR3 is CASLGRGSPEQYF. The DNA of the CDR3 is TGTGCCAGCTTGGGCAGGGGCTCCCCCGAGCAGTACTTC.

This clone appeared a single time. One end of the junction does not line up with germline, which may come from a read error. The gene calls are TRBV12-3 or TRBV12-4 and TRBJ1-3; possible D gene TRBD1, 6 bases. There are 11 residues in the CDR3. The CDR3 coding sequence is TGTGCCAGCAGTTTCGGGCAGGGGAAGCGTTTT. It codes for CASSFGQGKRF.

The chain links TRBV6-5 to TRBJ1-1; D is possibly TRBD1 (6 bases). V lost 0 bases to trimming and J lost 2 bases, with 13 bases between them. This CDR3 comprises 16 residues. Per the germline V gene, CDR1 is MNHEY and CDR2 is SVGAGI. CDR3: CASSYSRGRGNTEAFF. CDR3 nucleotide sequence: TGTGCCAGCAGTTACTCGAGGGGCAGGGGCAACACTGAAGCTTTCTTT.

The CDR3 loop is CASSQVGGQGLGSQYF. The CDR3 coding sequence is TGCGCCAGCAGCCAAGTGGGGGGACAGGGTCTGGGGTCCCAGTACTTC. The chain couples TRBV4-1 to TRBJ2-5; 9 bases agree with TRBD1. The V segment lost 1 base and the J segment 9 bases; nucleotides outside the gene matches: 12. CDR1 and CDR2 (germline): MGHRA, YSYEKL. This CDR3 is 16 amino acids long.

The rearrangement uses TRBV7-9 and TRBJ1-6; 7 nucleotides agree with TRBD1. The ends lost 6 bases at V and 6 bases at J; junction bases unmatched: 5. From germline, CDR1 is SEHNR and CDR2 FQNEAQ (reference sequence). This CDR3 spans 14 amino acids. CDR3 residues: CASSSQGGNSPLHF. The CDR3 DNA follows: TGTGCCAGCAGTTCCCAGGGGGGTAATTCACCCCTCCACTTT.

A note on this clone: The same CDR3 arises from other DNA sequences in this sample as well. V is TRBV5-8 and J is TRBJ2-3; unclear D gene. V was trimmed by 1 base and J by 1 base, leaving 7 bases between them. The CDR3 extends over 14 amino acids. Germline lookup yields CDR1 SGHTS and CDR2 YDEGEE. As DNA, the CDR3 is TGTGCCAGCAGCTTGCTTGCAGGCACAGATACGCAGTATTTT. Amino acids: CASSLLAGTDTQYF.

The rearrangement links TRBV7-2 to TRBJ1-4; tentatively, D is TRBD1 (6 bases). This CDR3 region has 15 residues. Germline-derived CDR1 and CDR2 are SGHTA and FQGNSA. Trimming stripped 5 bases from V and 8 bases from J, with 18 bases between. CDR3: CASSKVQGSGEKLFF. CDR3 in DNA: TGTGCCAGCAGCAAAGTCCAGGGGAGTGGGGAAAAACTGTTTTTT.

The CDR3 spells CASSQDPAKGYTF. In DNA form, the CDR3 reads TGTGCCAGCAGCCAAGATCCCGCGAAAGGCTACACCTTC. The chain has TRBV4-2 and TRBJ1-2; the D is unclear. The length of the CDR3 is 13 residues. Germline CDR1 and CDR2: LGHNA and YNFKEQ. The V and J ends lost 0 bases and 8 bases respectively, with 10 bases between them.

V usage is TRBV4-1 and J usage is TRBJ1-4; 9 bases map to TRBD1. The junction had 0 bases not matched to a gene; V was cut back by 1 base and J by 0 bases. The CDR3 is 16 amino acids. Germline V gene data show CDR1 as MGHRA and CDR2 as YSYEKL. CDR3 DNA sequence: TGCGCCAGCAGCCAAGGACAGGGGGCAACTAATGAAAAACTGTTTTTT. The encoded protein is CASSQGQGATNEKLFF.

The CDR3 sequence is CASSLGHLREKLFF. CDR3 in DNA: TGTGCCAGCAGCTTAGGACACCTTCGGGAAAAACTGTTTTTT. V is TRBV11-1 and J is TRBJ1-4; D is unresolved. The CDR3 has 14 residues. Germline-derived CDR1 and CDR2 are SGHAT and FQDESV (reference sequence). The ends were cut back, 1 base at V and 8 bases at J, with 11 bases in the middle.

The CDR3 DNA reads TGTGCCAGCAGTGTAAGGACAATCTATGGGGAAAAACTGTTTTTT. Translated: CASSVRTIYGEKLFF. The rearrangement links TRBV28 to TRBJ1-4, with D perhaps TRBD1 (5 bases). Germline-derived CDR1 and CDR2 are MDHEN and SYDVKM. Trimming left V 5 bases short and J 8 bases short, with 18 bases between. This CDR3 spans 15 amino acids.

The CDR3, as DNA: TGTGCCAGCAGTCCTCTGGCGGGGTATGGGGAAAAACTGTTTTTT. Encoded protein: CASSPLAGYGEKLFF. This chain links TRBV27 with TRBJ1-4; D unresolved. The CDR3 sequence is 15 residues long. Germline-derived CDR1 and CDR2 are MNHEY and SMNVEV (reference sequence). V lost 5 bases and J lost 8, with 18 bases in between.